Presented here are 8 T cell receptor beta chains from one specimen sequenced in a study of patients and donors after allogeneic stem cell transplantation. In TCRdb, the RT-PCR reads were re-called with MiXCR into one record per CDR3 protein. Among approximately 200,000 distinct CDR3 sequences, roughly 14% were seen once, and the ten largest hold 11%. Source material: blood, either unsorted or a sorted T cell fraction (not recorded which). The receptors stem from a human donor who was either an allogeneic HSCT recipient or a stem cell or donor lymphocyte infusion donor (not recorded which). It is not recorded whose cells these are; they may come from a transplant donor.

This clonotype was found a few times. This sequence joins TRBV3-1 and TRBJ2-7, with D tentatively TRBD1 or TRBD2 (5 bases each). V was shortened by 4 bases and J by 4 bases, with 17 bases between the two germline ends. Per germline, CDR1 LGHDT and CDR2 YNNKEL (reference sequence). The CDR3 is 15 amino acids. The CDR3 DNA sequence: TGTGCCAGCAGCCCCAACCGGGACGGAATTTACGAGCAGTACTTC. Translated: CASSPNRDGIYEQYF.

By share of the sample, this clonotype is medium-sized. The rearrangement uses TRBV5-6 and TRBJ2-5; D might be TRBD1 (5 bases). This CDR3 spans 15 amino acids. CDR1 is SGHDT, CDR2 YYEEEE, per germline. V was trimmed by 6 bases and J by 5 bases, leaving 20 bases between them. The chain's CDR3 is CASTLRDGAVETQYF. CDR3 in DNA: TGTGCCAGCACCCTTCGAGATGGGGCGGTCGAGACCCAGTACTTC.

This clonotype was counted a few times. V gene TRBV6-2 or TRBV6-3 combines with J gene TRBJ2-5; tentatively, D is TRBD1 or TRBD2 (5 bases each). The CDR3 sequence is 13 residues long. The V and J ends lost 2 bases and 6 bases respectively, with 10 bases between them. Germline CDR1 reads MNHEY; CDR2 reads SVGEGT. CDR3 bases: TGTGCCAGCAGTTACCGGGGCCCCCAGACCCAGTACTTC. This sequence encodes CASSYRGPQTQYF.

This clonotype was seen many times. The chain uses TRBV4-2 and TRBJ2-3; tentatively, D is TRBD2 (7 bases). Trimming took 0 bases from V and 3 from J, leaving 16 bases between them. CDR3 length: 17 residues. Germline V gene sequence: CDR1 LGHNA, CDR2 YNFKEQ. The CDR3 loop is CASSQETGRGRTDTQYF. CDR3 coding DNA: TGTGCCAGCAGCCAAGAGACGGGGCGGGGGCGGACAGATACGCAGTATTTT.

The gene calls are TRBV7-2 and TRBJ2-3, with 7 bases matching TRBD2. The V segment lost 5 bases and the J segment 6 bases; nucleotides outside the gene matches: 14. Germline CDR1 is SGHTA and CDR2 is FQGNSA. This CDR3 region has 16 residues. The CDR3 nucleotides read TGTGCCAGCAGCCGAGAGGGGCGGGGGTCGTGGGATACGCAGTATTTT. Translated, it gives CASSREGRGSWDTQYF.

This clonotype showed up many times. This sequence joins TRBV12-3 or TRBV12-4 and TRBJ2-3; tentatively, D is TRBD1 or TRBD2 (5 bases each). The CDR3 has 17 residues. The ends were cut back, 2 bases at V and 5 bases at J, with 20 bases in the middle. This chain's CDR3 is CASSLLGAFGGKDTQYF. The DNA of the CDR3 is TGTGCCAGCAGTTTATTAGGGGCGTTTGGGGGAAAAGATACGCAGTATTTT.

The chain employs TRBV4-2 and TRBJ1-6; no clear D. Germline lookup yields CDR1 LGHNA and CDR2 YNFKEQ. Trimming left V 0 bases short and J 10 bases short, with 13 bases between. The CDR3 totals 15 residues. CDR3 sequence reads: CASSQESQQDSPLHF. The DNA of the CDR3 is TGTGCCAGCAGCCAAGAATCACAGCAGGACTCACCCCTCCACTTT.

The CDR3 nucleotides read TGTGCCAGCAGCTTACTGGCAGGGGAAGAGCAGTACTTC. Translated: CASSLLAGEEQYF. V and J are TRBV5-6 and TRBJ2-7, with D possibly matching TRBD1 (6 bases). The V gene lost 2 bases and the J gene lost 7 bases, with 13 bases spanning the gap. The CDR3 extends over 13 amino acids. The germline V gene encodes CDR1 SGHDT and CDR2 YYEEEE.